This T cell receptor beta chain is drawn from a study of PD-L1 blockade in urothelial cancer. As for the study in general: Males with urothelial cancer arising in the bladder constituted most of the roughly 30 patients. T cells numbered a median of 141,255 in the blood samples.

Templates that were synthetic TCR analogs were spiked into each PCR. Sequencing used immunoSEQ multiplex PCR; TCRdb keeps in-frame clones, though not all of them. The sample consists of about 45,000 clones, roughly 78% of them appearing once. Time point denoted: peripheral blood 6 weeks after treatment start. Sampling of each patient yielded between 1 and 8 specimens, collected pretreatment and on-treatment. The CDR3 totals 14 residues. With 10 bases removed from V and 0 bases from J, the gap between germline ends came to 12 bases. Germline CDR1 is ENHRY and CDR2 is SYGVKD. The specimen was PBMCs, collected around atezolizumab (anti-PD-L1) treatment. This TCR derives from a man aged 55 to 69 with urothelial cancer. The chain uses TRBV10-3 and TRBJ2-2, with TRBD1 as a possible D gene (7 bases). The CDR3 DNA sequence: TGTGCCACCGGGGGACAGACGAACACCGGGGAGCTGTTTTTT. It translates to CATGGQTNTGELFF.